Presented here are 27 T cell receptor beta chains from one specimen sequenced in a study of T cell changes during pregnancy in multiple sclerosis. Measured with immunoSEQ multiplex PCR; TCRdb has only the in-frame clones, and not every one. Of around 130,000 clones in the sample, around 97% were seen once. Sequencing used peripheral blood, obtained after pregnancy. The receptors were sampled from a female donor with multiple sclerosis, enrolled in a pregnancy study.

V usage is TRBV28 and J usage is TRBJ2-1, with a tentative D call TRBD2 (6 bases). Per the germline V gene, CDR1 is MDHEN and CDR2 is SYDVKM. The CDR3 is 15 amino acids. V gave up 1 base and J gave up 2 bases, with 9 bases separating them. The CDR3 coding sequence is TGTGCCAGCAGTTTATCGGGAGTCCCCTACAATGAGCAGTTCTTC. This translates into CASSLSGVPYNEQFF.

The chain links TRBV9 to TRBJ1-3, with 8 bases that match TRBD1. The germline CDR1 and CDR2 sequences are SGDLS and YYNGEE. J was trimmed by 0 bases and V by 0 bases; bases with no gene match: 11. The CDR3 is 19 residues long. This chain's CDR3 is CASSVALPGGSSSGNTIYF. DNA of the CDR3: TGTGCCAGCAGCGTAGCCCTCCCAGGGGGCAGCAGCTCTGGAAACACCATATATTTT.

The rearrangement links TRBV19 to TRBJ2-7, with a weak D call TRBD2 (6 bases). Germline values: CDR1 LNHDA, CDR2 SQIVND (reference sequence). This CDR3 spans 15 amino acids. Trimming removed 6 bases at V and 3 bases at J, with 18 bases between. The CDR3 DNA sequence: TGTGCCAGTAGCCAAGGGACTCCTAGAAGCTACGAGCAGTACTTC. Its protein product is CASSQGTPRSYEQYF.

V and J are TRBV21-1 and TRBJ2-5; TRBD2, the table's D call, lacks a check against the DNA. TRBV21-1 is shown as a pseudogene. The CDR3 contains 14 residues. This CDR3 reads CASSEMSPQETQYF. The CDR3 DNA is TGTGCCAGCAGCGAAATGAGCCCCCAAGAGACCCAGTACTTC.

The chain joins TRBV6-6 to TRBJ1-2; D not certain. The length of the CDR3 is 15 residues. Germline loops: CDR1 MNHNY, CDR2 SVGAGI (reference sequence). The V end lost 7 bases, the J end lost 4 bases, and 19 bases lay between the germline ends. The DNA of the CDR3 is TGTGCCAGCACGACCTCGGGGAGCCTGGGCTATGGCTACACCTTC. It encodes CASTTSGSLGYGYTF.

This clone was detected only once. This chain uses TRBV7-9 with TRBJ2-7, with 8 bases aligning to TRBD2. Per germline, CDR1 SEHNR and CDR2 FQNEAQ (reference sequence). This CDR3 is 14 amino acids long. After removal of 4 bases from V and 4 bases from J, the junction contained 6 bases not matched to a gene. The CDR3 loop is CASSSLGGGYEQYF. The CDR3 DNA reads as TGTGCCAGCAGCTCACTCGGGGGGGGATACGAGCAGTACTTC.

This chain joins TRBV25-1 and TRBJ2-1; the D gene is possibly TRBD2 (6 bases). CDR1 and CDR2 (germline): MGHDK, SYGVNS. V dropped 1 base and J dropped 0 bases, with 10 bases sitting between them. The CDR3 is 16 amino acids. CDR3 in amino acids: CASSELAASSYNEQFF. The CDR3 DNA follows: TGTGCCAGCAGTGAATTAGCGGCTAGCTCCTACAATGAGCAGTTCTTC.

The chain employs TRBV5-6 and TRBJ1-2; D perhaps matches TRBD1 (6 bases). V gave up 4 bases and J gave up 7 bases, with 14 bases separating them. Germline-derived CDR1 and CDR2 are SGHDT and YYEEEE. The CDR3 is 13 residues long. The CDR3 DNA sequence: TGTGCCAGCAGCCTGGACAGAGTCCTTGGCTACACCTTC. Protein: CASSLDRVLGYTF.

The J gene is TRBJ1-4, the V gene TRBV2; 8 nucleotides align to TRBD1. The CDR3 length is 14 residues. V was pared by 4 bases and J by 11 bases, with 9 bases of the junction left unmatched. Germline CDR1 SNHLY, CDR2 FYNNEI. The CDR3 spells CASSGRQGPGKLFF. Here the CDR3 DNA reads TGTGCCAGCAGTGGTCGACAGGGGCCTGGGAAACTGTTTTTT.

As DNA, the CDR3 is TGTGCCAGCAGTGAATTAGGACTATCTGGGACCCAGTACTTC. This translates into CASSELGLSGTQYF. This chain connects TRBV25-1 to TRBJ2-5, with D maybe TRBD2 (6 bases). This CDR3 has 14 amino acids. Trimming pared 1 base from V and 7 bases from J, leaving 13 bases between. The germline V gene encodes CDR1 MGHDK and CDR2 SYGVNS.

The chain couples TRBV5-4 to TRBJ1-2; a possible D gene is TRBD1 (5 bases). The CDR3 has 15 amino acids. Germline CDR1 SGHNT, CDR2 YYREEE (reference sequence). V shed 4 bases and J shed 8 bases, with 21 bases lying between them. CDR3 protein: CASSGRQGAWEGYTF. CDR3 nucleotides: TGTGCCAGCAGCGGGAGGCAGGGCGCCTGGGAAGGCTACACCTTC.

The V gene is TRBV5-1, the J gene TRBJ2-7; TRBD2 aligns across 9 bases. There are 13 residues in the CDR3. Germline V gene data show CDR1 as SGHRS and CDR2 as YFSETQ. V lost 2 bases and J lost 4; bases outside the gene matches: 1. As DNA, the CDR3 is TGCGCCAGCAGCTTAAGCGGGAGGTACGAGCAGTACTTC. This codes for CASSLSGRYEQYF. Supplemented by reference TRBV5-1 and TRBJ2-7, the full variable domain reads KAGVTQTPRYLIKTRGQQVTLSCSPISGHRSVSWYQQTPGQGLQFLFEYFSETQRNKGNFPGRFSGRQFSNSRSEMNVSTLELGDSALYLCASSLSGRYEQYFGPGTRLTVT.

The genes are TRBV6-5 and TRBJ2-1, with a tentative D call TRBD1 (6 bases). The V gene's germline CDR1 is MNHEY and CDR2 SVGAGI. V gave up 0 bases and J gave up 7 bases, with 7 bases separating them. The CDR3 extends over 13 amino acids. CDR3 DNA sequence: TGTGCCAGCAGTTACTCAACAGGGAATGAGCAGTTCTTC. Amino acids: CASSYSTGNEQFF.

This clone was counted a few times. The chain combines TRBV4-2 with TRBJ1-1; a possible D gene is TRBD1 (6 bases). Trimming cost V 0 bases and J 8 bases, with 10 bases left between them. Germline lookup yields CDR1 LGHNA and CDR2 YNFKEQ. This CDR3 is built from 13 residues. CDR3 protein: CASSQDTQGEAFF. CDR3 DNA sequence: TGTGCCAGCAGCCAAGATACACAGGGAGAAGCTTTCTTT.

This sequence joins TRBV15 and TRBJ2-1; TRBD2 matches 8 bases. Germline CDR1 reads LNHNV; CDR2 reads YYDKDF (reference sequence). The CDR3 spans 12 residues. The V and J ends lost 9 bases and 9 bases, in that order; junction bases with no gene match: 7. DNA of the CDR3: TGTGCCACACTAGCCCGGGGGGGTGAGCAGTTCTTC. This codes for CATLARGGEQFF.

The V and J genes are TRBV4-2 and TRBJ1-2, with D perhaps TRBD1 (5 bases). V was cut by 3 bases and J by 8 bases, with 13 bases left in between. This CDR3 is 13 amino acids long. Germline assignment: CDR1 LGHNA and CDR2 YNFKEQ. The CDR3 coding sequence is TGTGCCAGCAGCCAGGCCCAGGGAGGGGGCTACACCTTC. Protein: CASSQAQGGGYTF.

This sequence joins TRBV28 and TRBJ2-1; a possible D gene is TRBD1 (6 bases). This CDR3 has 15 amino acids. Germline V gene lookup returns CDR1 MDHEN and CDR2 SYDVKM. V was cut by 7 bases and J by 4 bases, with 17 bases left in between. As DNA, the CDR3 is TGTGCCAGCACCTCCCCTAGGGGGATGTACAATGAGCAGTTCTTC. It translates to CASTSPRGMYNEQFF. Variable domain in full (rest from reference TRBV28 and TRBJ2-1): DVKVTQSSRYLVKRTGEKVFLECVQDMDHENMFWYRQDPGLGLRLIYFSYDVKMKEKGDIPEGYSVSREKKERFSLILESASTNQTSMYLCASTSPRGMYNEQFFGPGTRLTVL.

The chain recombines TRBV4-1 with TRBJ2-1; 10 nucleotides align to TRBD2. Per germline, CDR1 MGHRA and CDR2 YSYEKL. The V segment lost 3 bases and the J segment 4 bases; nucleotides outside the gene matches: 21. This CDR3 comprises 21 residues. For the CDR3, the DNA is TGCGCCAGCAGCCACCCCGGGGTCCCCCCAAGCGGGAGGGCCATATACAATGAGCAGTTCTTC. Translated: CASSHPGVPPSGRAIYNEQFF.

In its sample, this clone was seen a few times. The chain links TRBV19 to TRBJ2-2; D gene ambiguous. V dropped 7 bases and J dropped 7 bases, with 19 bases sitting between them. CDR1 and CDR2 from the germline V gene are LNHDA and SQIVND (reference sequence). This CDR3 is 15 amino acids long. The CDR3 region is CASTPALVTVGELFF. In DNA, the CDR3 is TGTGCCAGTACCCCGGCTCTAGTTACCGTCGGGGAGCTGTTTTTT.

This clone appeared a few times. The chain joins TRBV14 to TRBJ2-2, with D possibly being TRBD1 (6 bases). This CDR3 comprises 15 residues. V was cut by 1 base and J by 3 bases, with 9 bases left in between. CDR1 is SGHDN and CDR2 is FVKESK in the germline V gene. The CDR3 DNA reads TGTGCCAGCAGCCAAGCAGGGGTTGACACCGGGGAGCTGTTTTTT. It encodes CASSQAGVDTGELFF.

This sequence joins TRBV4-3 and TRBJ2-7, with D maybe TRBD1 (5 bases). Trimming stripped 0 bases from V and 5 bases from J, with 17 bases between. Germline V lookup: CDR1 LGHNA, CDR2 YSLEER. The CDR3 has 16 amino acids. As DNA, the CDR3 is TGCGCCAGCAGCCAAGATCTGATGCGTTGGGGCGACGAGCAGTACTTC. As protein: CASSQDLMRWGDEQYF.

The rearrangement uses TRBV27 and TRBJ2-7; 10 bases line up with TRBD2. Germline V gene data show CDR1 as MNHEY and CDR2 as SMNVEV (reference sequence). CDR3 size: 15 residues. With V trimmed by 5 bases and J by 0 bases, 4 bases remained unmatched. This CDR3 reads CASSLGTSDSYEQYF. The DNA of the CDR3 is TGTGCCAGCAGTCTCGGGACTAGCGACTCCTACGAGCAGTACTTC.

The V gene is TRBV27, the J gene TRBJ1-5; no clear D. The CDR3 runs to 13 residues. Per the germline V gene, CDR1 is MNHEY and CDR2 is SMNVEV (reference sequence). V was clipped by 6 bases and J by 3 bases, with 9 bases between them. The CDR3 DNA is TGTGCCAGCAGCCGCGGGGTCAATCAGCCCCAGCATTTT. It yields the protein CASSRGVNQPQHF.

CDR3: CASSLQDSYEQYF. In nucleotides, the CDR3 is TGTGCCAGCAGTTTACAGGACTCCTACGAGCAGTACTTC. The V and J genes are TRBV27 and TRBJ2-7; D gene ambiguous. Germline lookup yields CDR1 MNHEY and CDR2 SMNVEV (reference sequence). Trimming removed 2 bases from V and 0 bases from J, with 5 bases in between. The CDR3 is 13 residues long.

The chain combines TRBV6-5 with TRBJ1-5; 9 bases align to TRBD1. Germline V CDR1 and CDR2: MNHEY, SVGAGI. The CDR3 runs to 13 residues. V lost 8 bases and J lost 5; bases outside the gene matches: 4. The CDR3, as DNA: TGTGCCAGCCGAAGGACAGGGGATCAGCCCCAGCATTTT. Residues: CASRRTGDQPQHF.

Details on this clone: An end of the junction differs from the germline gene, which may be a read error. This rearrangement joins TRBV7-7 to TRBJ1-2; 7 bases fit TRBD1. The germline gives CDR1 SSHAT, CDR2 FNYEAQ (reference sequence). The CDR3 covers 13 residues. The CDR3 protein is CASSKDRLHGYTF. DNA of the CDR3: TGTGCTAGCAGCAAGGACAGGCTCCATGGCTACACCTTC.

This chain joins TRBV29-1 and TRBJ2-7, with TRBD2 matching over 8 bases. Losses at the gene ends were 4 bases for V and 0 bases for J; bases not matched to a gene: 5. CDR1 is SQVTM and CDR2 is ANQGSEA in the germline V gene. This CDR3 is 14 amino acids long. CDR3 region: CSVVPSGSSYEQYF. CDR3 nucleotides: TGCAGCGTTGTACCCAGCGGGAGCTCCTACGAGCAGTACTTC.